The entry below gives a single T cell receptor (beta chain) sequence along with its context. TCRdb's copy holds only in-frame clones and misses some; the assay was immunoSEQ multiplex PCR. The sample lists about 240,000 clones; 82% were seen once. This record belongs to a study of blood T cell repertoires in COVID-19. Study overall: Collection of acute and convalescent COVID-19 samples took place in the United States, Italy and Spain.

The V and J ends lost 3 bases and 0 bases, in that order; junction bases with no gene match: 8. The CDR3 is 18 residues long. CDR1 is MGHRA, CDR2 YSYEKL, per germline. This chain links TRBV4-1 with TRBJ1-6, with TRBD1 matching over 7 bases. The sample taken for sequencing was peripheral blood. The TCR originated in a woman aged 60-75 years with active or convalescent COVID-19. CDR3 sequence reads: CASSHTTGLSSYNSPLHF. Written as DNA, the CDR3 is TGCGCCAGCAGCCACACGACAGGGCTCAGCTCCTATAATTCACCCCTCCACTTT.